Listed below are T cell receptor beta chains from one sample, sequenced in a study of long-term antiretroviral therapy in people with HIV. Assay: immunoSEQ multiplex PCR; the TCRdb copy retains only in-frame clones and omits some. The sample includes 25,000 to 35,000 clones, roughly 93% of them seen just once. The material sequenced was unsorted PBMCs, taken just over 7.3 years after starting antiretroviral therapy. The receptors derive from a man aged 45-65 years with HIV. Each CDR3 is given with its conserved first and last residue. D genes are given only for firm matches. Clone size, where shown, is once, few, many, or a class for clones that have expanded.

-	TRBV10-2	TRBJ1-3	once	CASSEWVSGNTIYF	TGCGCCAGCAGTGAGTGGGTCTCTGGAAACACCATATATTTT
-	TRBV6-5	TRBJ2-6	-	CASQGFSGANVLTF	TGTGCCAGCCAGGGGTTCTCTGGGGCCAACGTCCTGACTTTC
-	TRBV6-1	TRBJ1-6	-	CASSTEAGGHSPLHF	TGTGCCAGCAGTACCGAAGCCGGAGGGCATTCACCCCTCCACTTT
-	TRBV7-2	TRBJ2-3	once	CASSLVTRGWDTQYF	TGTGCCAGCAGCTTAGTGACTAGGGGCTGGGATACGCAGTATTTT
TRBD1	TRBV6-5	TRBJ1-4	-	CASRRDSAEKLFF	TGTGCCAGCAGGAGGGACAGCGCTGAAAAACTGTTTTTT
-	TRBV18	TRBJ1-2	-	CASSPPQTHNYGYTF	TGTGCCAGCTCACCACCTCAGACACATAACTATGGCTACACCTTC
TRBD1	TRBV5-4	TRBJ1-1	-	CASSGVPGQGKHTEAFF	TGTGCCAGCAGCGGAGTACCGGGACAGGGTAAACACACTGAAGCTTTCTTT
TRBD1	TRBV6-4	TRBJ2-1	-	CASPRDRGFYNEQFF	TGTGCCAGCCCCCGCGACAGGGGCTTCTACAATGAGCAGTTCTTC
TRBD1	TRBV7-8	TRBJ1-2	-	CASSEGTGGYYGYTF	TGTGCCAGCAGCGAGGGGACAGGGGGCTACTATGGCTACACCTTC
-	TRBV27	TRBJ2-5	-	CASSGDPGLRGETQYF	TGTGCCAGCAGTGGTGACCCGGGACTCCGCGGGGAGACCCAGTACTTC
TRBD1	TRBV19	TRBJ1-5	-	CASSGGQGYGQPQHF	TGTGCCAGTAGTGGGGGACAGGGGTACGGTCAGCCCCAGCATTTT
TRBD1	TRBV19	TRBJ2-7	-	CASSIQTTGGPYEQYF	TGTGCCAGTAGTATCCAAACGACAGGGGGACCTTACGAGCAGTACTTC
-	TRBV2	TRBJ1-1	-	CASSEVGWSEAFF	TGTGCCAGCAGTGAAGTGGGGTGGAGTGAAGCTTTCTTT
-	TRBV28	TRBJ1-5	-	CASSFLRGRGNQPQHF	TGTGCCAGCAGTTTTCTTCGGGGGCGAGGCAATCAGCCCCAGCATTTT
-	TRBV5-8	TRBJ2-1	-	CASSLNGGVWNEQFF	TGTGCCAGCAGCTTGAACGGGGGCGTATGGAATGAGCAGTTCTTC
-	TRBV6-5	TRBJ1-1	-	CASSYGWGAGTEAFF	TGTGCCAGCAGTTACGGGTGGGGCGCGGGGACTGAAGCTTTCTTT
TRBD2	TRBV19	TRBJ2-3	-	CASSPAGRTSYTDTQYF	TGTGCCAGTAGTCCCGCCGGGAGGACCTCATACACAGATACGCAGTATTTT
TRBD1	TRBV5-1	TRBJ1-1	-	CASSWDSSNTEAFF	TGCGCCAGCAGCTGGGACAGCTCGAACACTGAAGCTTTCTTT